The present TCR beta chain was sequenced within a study of blood T cells in healthy people across ages. This clonotype was observed a handful of times. Each donor supplied approximately 10 milliliters of peripheral blood. The authors ran a second PCR of 7 to 11 cycles using a sample-barcoded 5' primer and a J-beta primer mix. TCRdb re-analysed the 5' RACE reads in MiXCR, keeping a single row per CDR3 protein. The sample lists 700,000 to 850,000 distinct CDR3 sequences; roughly 53% were seen once. Trimming removed 2 bases from V and 3 bases from J, with 29 bases in between. This CDR3 contains 20 residues.

The chain links TRBV12-3 or TRBV12-4 to TRBJ2-7, with TRBD2 as a possible D gene (6 bases). The origin of this receptor is a man older than 75 in good health. The sequencing input was blood. CDR3 sequence reads: CASSLPLGTFRTDPDYEQYF. In DNA form, the CDR3 reads TGTGCCAGCAGTTTACCCCTCGGGACTTTCCGTACCGACCCGGACTACGAGCAGTACTTC.